These 23 T cell receptor beta chains were sequenced from one sample in a study of radiotherapy plus CTLA-4 blockade in lung cancer. Measured with immunoSEQ multiplex PCR; TCRdb has only the in-frame clones, and not every one. The profile shows 20,000 to 25,000 clones, around 66% of them singletons. Here the sequenced sample was peripheral blood, taken from a patient treated with radiotherapy plus ipilimumab. These receptors all stem from a human donor with non-small cell lung cancer who had stable disease on radiotherapy plus ipilimumab.

The V gene is TRBV5-1, the J gene TRBJ2-1; 8 positions agree with TRBD2. The CDR3 is 16 amino acids. J lost 1 base, V lost 0 bases, and 3 bases had no gene match. Germline V gives CDR1 SGHRS, CDR2 YFSETQ. CDR3 bases: TGCGCCAGCAGCTTGGAGGCGGGAGGATCCTACAATGAGCAGTTCTTC. Translated: CASSLEAGGSYNEQFF.

The V call is TRBV28, the J call TRBJ2-1, with 9 bases aligning to TRBD1. J gave up 4 bases and V 11 bases, and 3 bases lay outside the gene matches. From germline, CDR1 is MDHEN and CDR2 SYDVKM. CDR3 length equals 12 residues. CDR3 loop: CASTGGYNEQFF. The CDR3 DNA follows: TGTGCCTCGACAGGGGGGTACAATGAGCAGTTCTTC.

The V and J genes are TRBV28 and TRBJ2-7, with 8 bases that match TRBD1. Germline CDR1 reads MDHEN; CDR2 reads SYDVKM. This CDR3 region has 13 residues. V lost 7 bases, J lost 3 bases, and 5 bases stayed unmatched. The CDR3 DNA follows: TGTGCCAGCATCAACAGGGGGAGCTACGAGCAGTACTTC. Translation: CASINRGSYEQYF.

The chain combines TRBV7-2 with TRBJ1-3; D gene ambiguous. Germline CDR1 and CDR2: SGHTA and FQGNSA. This CDR3 comprises 16 residues. The V gene lost 1 base and the J gene lost 3 bases, with 13 bases spanning the gap. The CDR3 loop reads CASSLDSYYLGNTIYF. For the CDR3, the DNA is TGTGCCAGCAGCTTAGACAGCTACTACCTTGGAAACACCATATATTTT.

This chain links TRBV7-9 with TRBJ2-1; D unresolved. V was shortened by 4 bases and J by 0 bases, with 10 bases between the two germline ends. The CDR3 extends over 15 amino acids. CDR1 and CDR2 from the germline V gene are SEHNR and FQNEAQ (reference sequence). The CDR3 sequence: CASSSVLSSYNEQFF. The CDR3 DNA reads as TGTGCCAGCAGCTCAGTCCTCAGCTCCTACAATGAGCAGTTCTTC.

J is TRBJ2-2 and V is TRBV9; the match to TRBD1 covers 8 bases. The CDR3 is 15 amino acids. After removal of 4 bases from V and 4 bases from J, the junction contained 6 bases not matched to a gene. The germline V gene encodes CDR1 SGDLS and CDR2 YYNGEE. As DNA, the CDR3 is TGTGCCAGCAGCCCCGGACAGGGAGCCACCGGGGAGCTGTTTTTT. Amino acid sequence: CASSPGQGATGELFF.

The chain joins TRBV13 to TRBJ2-2; 7 bases are shared with TRBD2. The V gene end was trimmed by 1 base and the J gene end by 2 bases; junction bases not matched to a gene: 1. In germline, CDR1 is PRHDT, CDR2 FYEKMQ (reference sequence). CDR3 length: 15 residues. CDR3 DNA: TGTGCCAGCAGCTTAGAGCGGGGAAACACCGGGGAGCTGTTTTTT. Residues: CASSLERGNTGELFF.

J is TRBJ1-2 and V is TRBV6-4; D might be TRBD1 (6 bases). Trimming took off 6 bases at V and 3 bases at J, with 17 bases between the two ends. The V gene's germline CDR1 is MRHNA and CDR2 SNTAGT. CDR3 length: 15 amino acids. The CDR3 region has the DNA TGTGCCAGCAGAGCTGACAGGCGTCGATACTATGGCTACACCTTC. Its translation: CASRADRRRYYGYTF.

This clone occurred a few times. V and J are TRBV6-5 and TRBJ1-5, with D perhaps TRBD1 (6 bases). CDR1 is MNHEY and CDR2 is SVGAGI in the germline V gene. The V gene lost 6 bases and the J gene lost 4 bases, with 13 bases spanning the gap. The CDR3 loop spans 14 amino acids. CDR3 coding DNA: TGTGCCAGCAGGGAATACACAGGGAATCAGCCCCAGCATTTT. Protein: CASREYTGNQPQHF.

The rearrangement joins TRBV11-2 to TRBJ2-5; D not resolved. Per germline, CDR1 SGHAT and CDR2 FQNNGV. V dropped 0 bases and J dropped 5 bases, with 7 bases sitting between them. The CDR3 covers 13 residues. The chain's CDR3 is CASSLDGRETQYF. The DNA for the CDR3 is TGTGCCAGCAGCTTAGACGGGCGGGAGACCCAGTACTTC.

This clone came up a few times. The V and J genes are TRBV6-6 and TRBJ2-7; D is possibly TRBD1 or TRBD2 (5 bases each). The CDR3 has 15 residues. Germline loops: CDR1 MNHNY, CDR2 SVGAGI (reference sequence). V was cut by 4 bases and J by 6 bases, with 19 bases left in between. CDR3 residues: CASSSTRKGPPEQYF. The CDR3 DNA reads as TGTGCCAGCAGTTCTACTAGAAAGGGGCCCCCCGAGCAGTACTTC.

The chain combines TRBV28 with TRBJ2-7; tentatively, D is TRBD2 (5 bases). This CDR3 has 14 amino acids. The germline V gene encodes CDR1 MDHEN and CDR2 SYDVKM. V dropped 3 bases and J dropped 3 bases, with 12 bases sitting between them. CDR3 in amino acids: CASSFPPSSYEQYF. The CDR3 DNA follows: TGTGCCAGCAGTTTTCCCCCTAGCAGCTACGAGCAGTACTTC.

This clone was recorded only once. The rearrangement joins TRBV5-1 to TRBJ2-1, with a possible D match to TRBD2 (7 bases). CDR3 length: 18 residues. Trimming took 2 bases from V and 5 from J, leaving 23 bases between them. Germline CDR1 reads SGHRS; CDR2 reads YFSETQ. CDR3 in DNA: TGCGCCAGCAGCTTCCGGGGGGTACTAGCGAGGACAGACAATGAGCAGTTCTTC. Translated, it gives CASSFRGVLARTDNEQFF.

The rearrangement uses TRBV28 and TRBJ1-2, with D perhaps matching TRBD1 (6 bases). V lost 5 bases and J 4 bases, leaving 8 bases between the germline ends. The germline V gene has CDR1 MDHEN and CDR2 SYDVKM. The CDR3 runs 12 residues. The CDR3 bases are TGTGCCAGCAGTCGGGACACCTATGGCTACACCTTC. This translates into CASSRDTYGYTF.

This chain's CDR3 is CASSYGRGESTGELFF. The CDR3 DNA is TGTGCCAGCAGTTATGGAAGGGGAGAGAGCACCGGGGAGCTGTTTTTT. The chain carries TRBV6-6 and TRBJ2-2, with D possibly called TRBD1 or TRBD2 (5 bases each). Germline V gives CDR1 MNHNY, CDR2 SVGAGI (reference sequence). V dropped 3 bases and J dropped 4 bases, with 15 bases sitting between them. This CDR3 has 16 residues.

The chain links TRBV11-3 to TRBJ2-7; 7 bases map to TRBD1. This CDR3 has 13 amino acids. Germline CDR1 is SGHNT and CDR2 is YENEEA. V lost 6 bases to trimming and J lost 3 bases; unmatched junction nucleotides: 5. The CDR3 reads CASRTGSSYEQYF. CDR3 sequence (DNA): TGTGCCAGCAGGACAGGGTCCAGCTACGAGCAGTACTTC.

The chain combines TRBV7-2 with TRBJ2-7; 8 nucleotides line up with TRBD2. The CDR3 has 14 residues. The V and J ends lost 11 bases and 1 base, in that order; junction bases with no gene match: 10. CDR1 SGHTA and CDR2 FQGNSA come from the germline V gene. The CDR3 reads CACSTSGGSYEQYF. The CDR3 DNA follows: TGTGCCTGCTCTACTAGCGGAGGATCCTACGAGCAGTACTTC.

The chain uses TRBV19 and TRBJ1-2; a possible D gene is TRBD1 (5 bases). V was trimmed by 4 bases and J by 3 bases, leaving 18 bases between them. Germline lookup yields CDR1 LNHDA and CDR2 SQIVND (reference sequence). CDR3 size: 16 residues. The CDR3 protein is CASSTHRAGRDYGYTF. As DNA, the CDR3 is TGTGCCAGTAGTACTCACCGGGCAGGGCGCGACTATGGCTACACCTTC.

The rearrangement links TRBV5-1 to TRBJ1-1, with TRBD1 as a possible D gene (5 bases). Germline CDR1 reads SGHRS; CDR2 reads YFSETQ. The V and J ends lost 3 bases and 5 bases respectively, with 23 bases between them. CDR3 length: 17 amino acids. The CDR3 reads CASSWGGLKGSGTEAFF. The CDR3 region has the DNA TGCGCCAGCAGCTGGGGAGGCCTGAAGGGGTCAGGGACTGAAGCTTTCTTT.

This chain joins TRBV27 and TRBJ1-1; D possibly corresponds to TRBD1 (6 bases). V dropped 2 bases and J dropped 1 base, with 8 bases sitting between them. Germline V lookup: CDR1 MNHEY, CDR2 SMNVEV (reference sequence). This CDR3 comprises 14 residues. The CDR3 protein is CASSLRGRNTEAFF. The CDR3 DNA sequence: TGTGCCAGCAGTTTACGGGGGCGGAACACTGAAGCTTTCTTT.

V usage is TRBV12-5 and J usage is TRBJ2-3, with D unclear. There are 15 residues in the CDR3. V lost 1 base, J lost 7 bases, and 15 bases lay in between. Germline V gene lookup returns CDR1 LGHNT and CDR2 FRNRAP. CDR3: CASGLDGGRRHTQYF. The CDR3, as DNA: TGTGCTAGTGGTTTGGACGGTGGGCGCCGCCATACGCAGTATTTT.

This chain joins TRBV6-1 and TRBJ1-2, with 12 bases lining up with TRBD1. Germline V gene sequence: CDR1 MNHNS, CDR2 SASEGT. The CDR3 length is 14 residues. V shed 11 bases and J 4 bases; nucleotides not matched to a gene: 8. The CDR3 nucleotides read TGTGCCTTAACCGGGACAGGGGGCGCCTATGGCTACACCTTC. Residues: CALTGTGGAYGYTF.

V is TRBV7-9 and J is TRBJ2-1, with TRBD2 identical over 7 bases. The V gene's germline CDR1 is SEHNR and CDR2 FQNEAQ (reference sequence). V lost 2 bases to trimming and J lost 5 bases; unmatched junction nucleotides: 6. There are 15 residues in the CDR3. Here the CDR3 reads CASSLRRLADNEQFF. CDR3 sequence (DNA): TGTGCCAGCAGCTTACGGCGGCTAGCGGACAATGAGCAGTTCTTC.